One TCR beta chain is described in this entry. The data belong to a study of CD8 T cells in Susac syndrome. The RNA input was roughly 0.45 to 1 ug, and it was reverse transcribed with random hexamers. TCRdb redid the calling of the immunoSEQ multiplex PCR reads with MiXCR, one entry per CDR3 protein. This table has under 250,000 distinct CDR3 sequences, roughly 93% appearing once. Germline lookup yields CDR1 SNHLY and CDR2 FYNNEI. There are 12 residues in the CDR3. The J segment lost 9 bases and the V segment lost 6 bases, leaving 6 bases of the junction unmatched. The source of this sequence is a human donor with multiple sclerosis. The rearrangement joins TRBV2 to TRBJ2-3; TRBD1 agrees at 7 bases. The sequenced material came from CD4+ T cells from PBMCs. The CDR3, as DNA: TGTGCCAGCAGCCCACGACAGGGCACGCAGTATTTT. This codes for CASSPRQGTQYF.